This TCR beta chain was obtained from a study of blood T cell repertoires in COVID-19. Clones were sequenced by immunoSEQ multiplex PCR, and TCRdb holds only the in-frame ones, with some missing. The sample holds approximately 260,000 clones, approximately 85% seen once. The CDR3 contains 14 residues. CDR1 is SGHVS and CDR2 is FQNEAQ in the germline V gene. The V and J ends lost 5 bases and 1 base respectively, with 11 bases between them. The sample consisted of peripheral blood. The receptor was isolated from a woman aged 55-75 years with active or convalescent COVID-19. J is TRBJ1-2 and V is TRBV7-8; no reliable D call. The chain's CDR3 is CASSPLQNNYGYTF. The CDR3 DNA is TGTGCCAGCAGCCCCCTCCAGAATAACTATGGCTACACCTTC.